The present entry profiles one T cell receptor (beta chain) with its context. Its antigen is unidentified. The data were taken from a study of T cell responses to AZD1222 COVID-19 vaccine. Study-wide points: White British donors predominated, females outnumbered males, and clonal diversity was possibly underestimated. Regions left unmutated in variants are reportedly the target of nearly half of spike-specific TCRs. Sampling that yielded the repertoires occurred only after the peak T cell response. It was only 6 or 7 AZD1222 recipients who were seropositive at baseline.

The protocol was immunoSEQ multiplex PCR, while the TCRdb copy is restricted to in-frame clones and leaves out a portion. Counted here are about 140,000 clones, roughly 90% occurring once; the ten biggest clones make up 2.9%. The CDR3 is made up of 16 amino acids. Trimming took 4 bases from V and 5 from J; bases not matched to a gene: 10. Germline lookup yields CDR1 SSHAT and CDR2 FNYEAQ (reference sequence). The sequenced sample was peripheral blood, obtained on day 0 of AZD1222 vaccination. This TCR was sampled from an adult in good health. The chain combines TRBV7-7 with TRBJ2-1; TRBD2 aligns across 8 bases. The CDR3: CASSSGLAPPNNEQFF. The CDR3, as DNA: TGTGCCAGCAGCTCCGGACTAGCCCCACCTAACAATGAGCAGTTCTTC.